This is a list of T cell receptor beta chains from one sample in a study of shared clonotypes between healthy human individuals. Measured with immunoSEQ multiplex PCR; TCRdb has only the in-frame clones, and not every one. The sample has some 300,000 clones; around four fifths are singletons. Input material: memory CD4+ T cells sorted from blood. The receptor source for this set is a man aged 25 to 45 in good health. Both conserved end residues are part of each CDR3. A D gene is named only where the DNA matches it firmly. The size of a clone is reported for some rows only, either as once, few or many, or as a class for expanded clones.

size	V	J	D	length	DNA	CDR3
few	TRBV5-6	TRBJ1-2	-	14	TGTGCCAGCAGCTTGGATGGGAAGAGAAATGGCTACACCTTC	CASSLDGKRNGYTF
-	TRBV30	TRBJ1-2	-	18	TGTGCCTGGAGCCCGGAACCGAGGACAGCAGGGTACCTATATGGCTACACCTTC	CAWSPEPRTAGYLYGYTF
-	TRBV28	TRBJ1-2	TRBD1	16	TGTGCCAGCAGTCGCGGATTAGGACAGGGCTCCCATGGCTACACCTTC	CASSRGLGQGSHGYTF
-	TRBV7-2	TRBJ2-2	-	14	TGTGCCAGCAGCTTAAAGCGAGGCACCGGGGAGCTGTTTTTT	CASSLKRGTGELFF
many	TRBV29-1	TRBJ2-5	-	13	TGCAGCGGTGGACAGACGTACCAAGAGACCCAGTACTTC	CSGGQTYQETQYF
-	TRBV28	TRBJ1-4	TRBD1	17	TGTGCCAGCAGTTTACTCGGGACAGGGCCATCTAATGAAAAACTGTTTTTT	CASSLLGTGPSNEKLFF
few	TRBV4-3	TRBJ1-5	-	15	TGCGCCAGCAGCCGGGGCAGGGATGGCAATCAGCCCCAGCATTTT	CASSRGRDGNQPQHF
-	TRBV29-1	TRBJ2-1	-	17	TGCAGCGTTGGGACAGGGGGATTCGGGACTAGCTATAATGAGCAGTTCTTC	CSVGTGGFGTSYNEQFF
-	TRBV5-5	TRBJ2-7	-	12	TGTGCCAGCAGCTTGGACATATACGAGCAGTACTTC	CASSLDIYEQYF
few	TRBV2	TRBJ2-3	-	13	TGTGCCAGCGGTGGGGGGACCGGGGATACGCAGTATTTT	CASGGGTGDTQYF
once	TRBV5-4	TRBJ2-2	TRBD2	14	TGTGCCAGCAGCTCTACGTGGGAGGGCCGGGAGCTGTTTTTT	CASSSTWEGRELFF
-	TRBV7-8	TRBJ2-1	-	14	TGTGCCACCAGACAGTCGAGCTCCTACAATGAGCAGTTCTTC	CATRQSSSYNEQFF
-	TRBV29-1	TRBJ2-2	-	14	TGCAGCGTTGAAGCTAGTCCCCTCACCGGGGAGCTGTTTTTT	CSVEASPLTGELFF
-	TRBV10-1	TRBJ1-3	-	14	TGCGCCAGCAGTGAAAGTAACTCTGGAAACACCATATATTTT	CASSESNSGNTIYF
-	TRBV6-5	TRBJ1-5	-	15	TGTGCCAGCAGTCGTCGAGGGGTTAGCAATCAGCCCCAGCATTTT	CASSRRGVSNQPQHF
few	TRBV19	TRBJ1-5	-	15	TGTGCCAGTAGTATATGGGCGAAGTTCAATCAGCCCCAGCATTTT	CASSIWAKFNQPQHF
-	TRBV19	TRBJ2-1	-	15	TGTGCCAGTAGTATAGACCGGAGCTCCTACAATGAGCAGTTCTTC	CASSIDRSSYNEQFF
-	TRBV15	TRBJ2-1	TRBD1	16	TGTGCCACCAGCAGAGGTTCGGGACAGGGGGACAATGAGCAGTTCTTC	CATSRGSGQGDNEQFF
-	TRBV18	TRBJ1-5	TRBD1	16	TGTGCCAGCTCCCGGAACAGGGGTTTAATAGATCAGCCCCAGCATTTT	CASSRNRGLIDQPQHF
-	TRBV7-9	TRBJ2-5	-	15	TGTGCCAGCAGCATCAACAGGGCGAGGGGAGAGACCCAGTACTTC	CASSINRARGETQYF
-	TRBV2	TRBJ2-3	TRBD2	18	TGTGCCAGCAGGGCTCCCCTCGGGACTAGCGGAGTCACAGATACGCAGTATTTT	CASRAPLGTSGVTDTQYF
few	TRBV19	TRBJ1-5	-	15	TGTGCCAGTAGTATAGCCCGGACAGGCAATCAGCCCCAGCATTTT	CASSIARTGNQPQHF
-	TRBV7-9	TRBJ2-7	-	14	TGTGCCAGCAGCTTCGCCGGGGTAAACTACGAGCAGTACTTC	CASSFAGVNYEQYF
once	TRBV28	TRBJ2-1	TRBD1	15	TGTGCCAGCAGTAGACAGGGTGTGGGAAACAATGAGCAGTTCTTC	CASSRQGVGNNEQFF
-	TRBV6-5	TRBJ2-3	TRBD2	15	TGTGCCAGCAGTCAGGGACTATCTCACACAGATACGCAGTATTTT	CASSQGLSHTDTQYF
-	TRBV6-5	TRBJ2-7	-	14	TGTGCCAGCAGCCGACGGGACGCCAAATACGAGCAGTACTTC	CASSRRDAKYEQYF
many	TRBV28	TRBJ2-1	-	17	TGTGCCAGCGCGACAACTACCCAGCGGGTAACCCACAATGAGCAGTTCTTC	CASATTTQRVTHNEQFF
few	TRBV6-5	TRBJ1-3	-	14	TGTGCCAGCAGTCTTTCCGGAGGAGGAAACACCATATATTTT	CASSLSGGGNTIYF
-	TRBV28	TRBJ1-1	-	11	TGTGCCACCCTAACAGGCACTGAAGCTTTCTTT	CATLTGTEAFF
-	TRBV7-9	TRBJ1-1	-	13	TGTGCCAGCCGTGAGTTGCCGAACACTGAAGCTTTCTTT	CASRELPNTEAFF
-	TRBV7-9	TRBJ1-1	-	18	TGTGCCAGCAGCTTCTTCACCTACGGAGGACAGCCGAACACTGAAGCTTTCTTT	CASSFFTYGGQPNTEAFF
-	TRBV9	TRBJ2-6	-	16	TGTGCCAGCAGCCCGTCCCTAAGGGCTGGGGCCAACGTCCTGACTTTC	CASSPSLRAGANVLTF
-	TRBV15	TRBJ1-4	-	14	TGTGCCACCAGCAGAACCGCAACTAATGAAAAACTGTTTTTT	CATSRTATNEKLFF
-	TRBV7-9	TRBJ2-1	-	11	TGTGCCAGCAGCCGATATAATGAGCAGTTCTTC	CASSRYNEQFF
-	TRBV7-2	TRBJ2-1	-	14	TGTGCCAGCAGCTTCGACAGGACCTACAATGAGCAGTTCTTC	CASSFDRTYNEQFF
-	TRBV6-6	TRBJ1-4	-	11	TGTGCCAGCAGTTATTCCGAAAAACTGTTTTTT	CASSYSEKLFF
-	TRBV10-3	TRBJ2-1	-	15	TGTGCCATCAGTGACGGGGAAAATGGCTTCAATGAGCAGTTCTTC	CAISDGENGFNEQFF
once	TRBV2	TRBJ2-5	-	14	TGTGCCAGCAGGACGAGAGTTAGAAAAGAGACCCAGTACTTC	CASRTRVRKETQYF
-	TRBV10-1	TRBJ2-1	TRBD2	15	TGCGCCAGCAGCCCGACTAGCGGGAAGTTCAATGAGCAGTTCTTC	CASSPTSGKFNEQFF
few	TRBV7-9	TRBJ2-5	-	12	TGTGCCAGCAACAGGCAGACGGGCGCCCAGTACTTC	CASNRQTGAQYF
-	TRBV23-1	TRBJ2-5	-	16	TGCGCCAGCAGTCAATCACCAGGGGTCCTCGGGGAGACCCAGTACTTC	CASSQSPGVLGETQYF
once	TRBV5-4	TRBJ2-3	-	15	TGTGCCAGCAGCCAAGAGACTTCTAGCACAGATACGCAGTATTTT	CASSQETSSTDTQYF
few	TRBV5-4	TRBJ1-5	-	15	TGTGCCAGCAGCCCCCTTCCAACCGGCAATCAGCCCCAGCATTTT	CASSPLPTGNQPQHF
-	TRBV5-6	TRBJ1-3	TRBD1	15	TGTGCCAGCAGCTTGAGGGGGCCGGCTGGAAACACCATATATTTT	CASSLRGPAGNTIYF
-	TRBV6-1	TRBJ2-3	-	13	TGTGCCAGCAGTGAAAACCGTCCAGATACGCAGTATTTT	CASSENRPDTQYF
-	TRBV10-3	TRBJ2-1	TRBD2	16	TGTGCCATCAGTGAGGGGGTAGCGGGGTCGGGCAATGAGCAGTTCTTC	CAISEGVAGSGNEQFF
-	TRBV7-8	TRBJ1-2	-	15	TGTGCCAGCAGCCCCCGCGGGGTCCTCAACTATGGCTACACCTTC	CASSPRGVLNYGYTF
once	TRBV18	TRBJ2-3	-	13	TGTGCCAGCTCACTCGGGGTGGCGGATACGCAGTATTTT	CASSLGVADTQYF
-	TRBV5-4	TRBJ2-5	-	13	TGTGCCAGCAGCTCCGGGAATCCGGAGACCCAGTACTTC	CASSSGNPETQYF